The T cell receptor beta chain under discussion was sequenced for a study of blood T cell repertoires in COVID-19. V shed 5 bases and J 3 bases; nucleotides not matched to a gene: 5. Germline V lookup: CDR1 SGHTA, CDR2 FQGTGA. The CDR3 has 14 residues. The repertoire was sequenced with immunoSEQ multiplex PCR; TCRdb's copy has only in-frame clones and lacks some. The repertoire holds approximately 110,000 clones, with roughly 84% as singletons. The TCR was taken from a woman in her sixties or seventies who had recovered from COVID-19. The sequencing input was peripheral blood. The V and J genes are TRBV7-3 and TRBJ2-3; 7 bases agree with TRBD2. DNA for the CDR3: TGTGCCAGCAGCAAAGGGAGGGCTACAGATACGCAGTATTTT. Amino acids: CASSKGRATDTQYF.